The 23 T cell receptor beta chains below all came from one sample that was sequenced in a study of blood T cell repertoires in COVID-19. The method was immunoSEQ multiplex PCR; TCRdb's version includes in-frame clones alone and lacks a portion of them. The sample holds almost 25,000 clones; roughly four fifths are singletons and the top ten take more than 2%. Input material: peripheral blood. The receptors were gathered from a woman between 65 and 79 years old with COVID-19, enrolled during active disease.

The table lists this clone with a few counts. The V call is TRBV6-6, the J call TRBJ1-1; D remains unclear. The V end was cut by 10 bases, the J end by 0 bases, with 12 bases between. Looked up from germline, CDR1 is MNHNY and CDR2 is SVGAGI (reference sequence). This CDR3 is 13 amino acids long. The CDR3 loop is CAILREMNTEAFF. The CDR3 region has the DNA TGTGCCATCCTGCGCGAGATGAACACTGAAGCTTTCTTT.

The CDR3 is CASSNPDRGPGYTF. DNA for the CDR3: TGTGCCAGCAGCAACCCCGACAGGGGGCCTGGCTACACCTTC. The J gene is TRBJ1-2, the V gene TRBV5-5; 10 bases are a match to TRBD1. The CDR3 is 14 amino acids. Germline V gives CDR1 SGHKS, CDR2 YYEKEE (reference sequence). V was pared by 4 bases and J by 7 bases, with 7 bases of the junction left unmatched.

V usage is TRBV9 and J usage is TRBJ2-2; a possible D gene is TRBD1 (6 bases). V was pared by 4 bases and J by 1 base, with 8 bases between. This CDR3 spans 14 amino acids. The germline V gene has CDR1 SGDLS and CDR2 YYNGEE. The CDR3 spells CASSLTGNTGELFF. The CDR3 bases are TGTGCCAGCAGCCTGACAGGGAACACCGGGGAGCTGTTTTTT.

This clone has just one count. This chain uses TRBV4-3 with TRBJ1-3; no definite D call. V shed 0 bases and J shed 2 bases, with 8 bases lying between them. Per the germline V gene, CDR1 is LGHNA and CDR2 is YSLEER. This CDR3 is 15 amino acids long. The CDR3 loop is CASSQDLGAGNTIYF. As DNA, the CDR3 is TGCGCCAGCAGCCAAGATCTCGGGGCTGGAAACACCATATATTTT.

This sequence joins TRBV15 and TRBJ1-1; maybe TRBD1 (5 bases). From germline, CDR1 is LNHNV and CDR2 YYDKDF (reference sequence). This CDR3 spans 15 amino acids. The ends were cut back, 0 bases at V and 0 bases at J, with 8 bases in the middle. In nucleotides, the CDR3 is TGTGCCACCAGCAGAGAAAGGGGATTGAACACTGAAGCTTTCTTT. This encodes CATSRERGLNTEAFF.

This clone was observed a single time. The chain uses TRBV4-1 and TRBJ1-4; no clear D. With 3 bases removed from V and 4 bases from J, the gap between germline ends came to 9 bases. This CDR3 has 14 amino acids. CDR1 is MGHRA and CDR2 is YSYEKL in the germline V gene. The CDR3 reads CASSHGVLNEKLFF. The CDR3 nucleotides are TGCGCCAGCAGCCACGGGGTCCTTAATGAAAAACTGTTTTTT.

This chain connects TRBV4-1 to TRBJ2-7; possible D gene TRBD2, 6 bases. CDR1 MGHRA and CDR2 YSYEKL come from the germline V gene. The V and J ends lost 3 bases and 7 bases respectively, with 19 bases between them. This CDR3 is built from 15 residues. As DNA, the CDR3 is TGCGCCAGCAGCCAGAAAAGGGACTTCCTCCGGGAGCAGTACTTC. This translates into CASSQKRDFLREQYF.

The chain joins TRBV6-2 or TRBV6-3 to TRBJ1-2; no clear D. There are 16 residues in the CDR3. Germline CDR1 is MNHEY and CDR2 is SVGEGT. V lost 6 bases and J lost 1, with 18 bases in between. The CDR3 spells CASSPSPQRDNYGYTF. CDR3 coding DNA: TGTGCCAGCAGCCCTTCACCCCAGAGGGATAACTATGGCTACACCTTC.

This clone was seen a single time. The genes are TRBV18 and TRBJ2-7; D is uncertain. V lost 2 bases, J lost 6 bases, and 8 bases lay in between. CDR1 KGHSH and CDR2 LQKENI come from the germline V gene. This CDR3 region has 12 residues. The CDR3 protein is CASSPNIREQYV. The DNA of the CDR3 is TGTGCCAGCTCACCAAATATCCGCGAGCAGTACGTC.

This clone was detected only once. This sequence joins TRBV3-1 (or the pseudogene TRBV3-2) and TRBJ2-4, with 10 positions matching TRBD2. Germline values: CDR1 LGHDT, CDR2 YNNKEL (reference sequence). The CDR3 is 15 residues long. Trimming removed 1 base from V and 6 bases from J; junction bases left unmatched: 3. This CDR3 is CASSQVTSGTNIQYF. CDR3 bases: TGTGCCAGCAGCCAAGTTACTAGCGGGACAAACATTCAGTACTTC.

This clone was recorded a few times. V is TRBV5-1 and J is TRBJ2-1, with 9 bases matching TRBD1. CDR1 SGHRS and CDR2 YFSETQ come from the germline V gene. V gave up 0 bases and J gave up 5 bases; unmatched junction bases: 6. The CDR3 totals 16 residues. The CDR3 spells CASSLVQGARDNEQFF. The CDR3 DNA reads TGCGCCAGCAGCTTGGTACAGGGGGCTCGTGACAATGAGCAGTTCTTC.

The V call is TRBV6-6, the J call TRBJ1-1, with 8 bases identical to TRBD1. The CDR3 contains 15 residues. V lost 2 bases to trimming and J lost 4 bases; unmatched junction nucleotides: 6. The germline CDR1 and CDR2 sequences are MNHNY and SVGAGI (reference sequence). CDR3 DNA: TGTGCCAGCAGTTACGGACAGGGTGGAGGCACTGAAGCTTTCTTT. As protein: CASSYGQGGGTEAFF.

The J gene is TRBJ2-2, the V gene TRBV5-1, with TRBD1 identical over 10 bases. V trimming: 4 bases; J trimming: 3 bases; junction bases outside the gene matches: 3. Per germline, CDR1 SGHRS and CDR2 YFSETQ. The CDR3 length is 15 residues. CDR3: CASSQDRGYTGELFF. As DNA, the CDR3 is TGCGCCAGCAGCCAGGACAGGGGGTACACCGGGGAGCTGTTTTTT.

This clone was detected a few times. The chain employs TRBV18 and TRBJ1-1, with D possibly being TRBD1 (5 bases). Germline V gene data show CDR1 as KGHSH and CDR2 as LQKENI. With 2 bases removed from V and 5 bases from J, the gap between germline ends came to 15 bases. This CDR3 has 15 amino acids. The CDR3 DNA reads as TGTGCCAGCTCACCATGGAGGCAGGGAGGGACTGAAGCTTTCTTT. Its translation is CASSPWRQGGTEAFF.

The V and J genes are TRBV5-1 and TRBJ1-1; D is ambiguous. CDR1 is SGHRS, CDR2 YFSETQ, per germline. The V and J ends lost 7 bases and 0 bases respectively, with 13 bases between them. The CDR3 extends over 14 amino acids. In nucleotides, the CDR3 is TGCGCCAGCCGCCTAGGCGGCATGAACACTGAAGCTTTCTTT. This codes for CASRLGGMNTEAFF.

The rearrangement uses TRBV7-9 and TRBJ1-5, with 7 bases lining up with TRBD1. Germline loops: CDR1 SEHNR, CDR2 FQNEAQ (reference sequence). The CDR3 covers 14 residues. J was trimmed by 9 bases and V by 1 base; bases with no gene match: 6. CDR3 loop: CASSLGQGPGPQHF. Here the CDR3 DNA reads TGTGCCAGCAGCTTAGGACAGGGCCCCGGGCCCCAGCATTTT. The full variable domain, completed using reference TRBV7-9 and TRBJ1-5, is DTGVSQNPRHKITKRGQNVTFRCDPISEHNRLYWYRQTLGQGPEFLTYFQNEAQLEKSRLLSDRFSAERPKGSFSTLEIQRTEQGDSAMYLCASSLGQGPGPQHFGDGTRLSIL.

The V call is TRBV7-6, the J call TRBJ2-7; 12 positions match TRBD1. Trimming at V came to 1 base and at J to 6 bases, leaving 10 bases not matched to a gene. Germline values: CDR1 SGHVS, CDR2 FNYEAQ. This CDR3 has 17 residues. As DNA, the CDR3 is TGTGCCAGCAGCTTAGTGGGACCCGGGACAGGGGGCGGCGAGCAGTACTTC. This translates into CASSLVGPGTGGGEQYF. The complete variable domain, with remaining parts taken from reference TRBV7-6 and TRBJ2-7, reads GAGVSQSPRYKVTKRGQDVALRCDPISGHVSLYWYRQALGQGPEFLTYFNYEAQQDKSGLPNDRFSAERPEGSISTLTIQRTEQRDSAMYRCASSLVGPGTGGGEQYFGPGTRLTVT.

The chain recombines TRBV7-6 with TRBJ1-6, with a possible D match to TRBD1 (6 bases). There are 15 residues in the CDR3. Trimming pared 1 base from V and 10 bases from J, leaving 14 bases between. Germline V gene sequence: CDR1 SGHVS, CDR2 FNYEAQ. CDR3 nucleotide sequence: TGTGCCAGCAGCTTAGGTTCAGGGGTTCGGTCACCCCTCCACTTT. Protein product: CASSLGSGVRSPLHF.

The CDR3 sequence: CASSPGRARYNEQFF. CDR3 nucleotides: TGTGCCAGCAGCCCTGGCAGGGCCCGCTACAATGAGCAGTTCTTC. The chain employs TRBV7-9 and TRBJ2-1; D is possibly TRBD1 (5 bases). Trimming took off 5 bases at V and 3 bases at J, with 14 bases between the two ends. CDR3 size: 15 residues. Germline loops: CDR1 SEHNR, CDR2 FQNEAQ (reference sequence).

The V and J genes are TRBV4-3 and TRBJ1-2; tentative D call: TRBD1 (6 bases). Per germline, CDR1 LGHNA and CDR2 YSLEER. Deletions cut 0 bases from V and 3 bases from J, with 11 bases between. This CDR3 spans 15 amino acids. The CDR3 here is CASSQEIHRDYGYTF. Here the CDR3 DNA reads TGCGCCAGCAGCCAAGAAATCCACAGGGACTATGGCTACACCTTC.

The genes are TRBV6-2 or TRBV6-3 and TRBJ2-1; 12 bases agree with TRBD1. This CDR3 is built from 18 residues. The ends lost 4 bases at V and 7 bases at J; junction bases unmatched: 14. CDR1 is MNHEY, CDR2 SVGEGT, per germline. DNA for the CDR3: TGTGCCAGCAGTTCTCCGGGACAGGGGGCAAGGCGTGAGAATGAGCAGTTCTTC. It translates to CASSSPGQGARRENEQFF.

The V gene is TRBV5-4, the J gene TRBJ2-3, with 8 bases lining up with TRBD2. The CDR3 length is 14 residues. CDR1 and CDR2 from the germline V gene are SGHNT and YYREEE (reference sequence). J gave up 5 bases and V 4 bases, and 6 bases lay outside the gene matches. The chain's CDR3 is CASSRGGQRDTQYF. The DNA of the CDR3 is TGTGCCAGCAGCCGGGGGGGGCAGAGAGATACGCAGTATTTT. The full variable domain, in which reference TRBV5-4 and TRBJ2-3 provide the parts outside the CDR3, is ETGVTQSPTHLIKTRGQQVTLRCSSQSGHNTVSWYQQALGQGPQFIFQYYREEENGRGNFPPRFSGLQFPNYSSELNVNALELDDSALYLCASSRGGQRDTQYFGPGTRLTVL.

The rearrangement joins TRBV20-1 to TRBJ1-1; weak D call: TRBD1 (6 bases). The CDR3 length is 11 residues. The V gene lost 6 bases and the J gene lost 7 bases, with 12 bases spanning the gap. Per the germline V gene, CDR1 is DFQATT and CDR2 is SNEGSKA (reference sequence). CDR3 sequence: CSARGSGEAFF. Here the CDR3 DNA reads TGCAGTGCCAGGGGCTCAGGTGAAGCTTTCTTT.